This TCR beta chain originates from a study of CD8 T cells in ankylosing spondylitis. There are many counts of this clonotype. What it recognizes is unknown. TCRdb itself ran the 5' RACE reads through MiXCR, one entry per CDR3 protein. Among under 300,000 distinct CDR3 sequences, approximately 9% were seen once, and the ten largest hold nearly 7%. Study results and caveats: Both synovial fluid and blood in reactive arthritis had previously been reported to carry some motif variants. Reportedly, matched ankylosing spondylitis synovial fluid was significantly enriched for disease-linked clones.

Germline V lookup: CDR1 DFQATT, CDR2 SNEGSKA (reference sequence). This CDR3 is built from 18 residues. J was trimmed by 0 bases and V by 7 bases; bases with no gene match: 14. The V and J genes are TRBV20-1 and TRBJ2-1, with 11 positions matching TRBD2. The sequenced sample was blood, either unsorted or a sorted T cell fraction (not recorded which). The clonotype was recovered from a male donor with ankylosing spondylitis or in good health (not recorded which). As DNA, the CDR3 is TGCAGTGTACCTAGCGGGGGGACTACCACCACCTCCTACAATGAGCAGTTCTTC. Its translation: CSVPSGGTTTTSYNEQFF.